A single sample gave rise to the 10 T cell receptor beta chains below, sequenced in a study of shared clonotypes between healthy human individuals. Assay: immunoSEQ multiplex PCR; the TCRdb copy retains only in-frame clones and omits some. The sample has some 96,000 clones, approximately 44% seen once. Material for sequencing was PBMCs. The origin of the receptors is a woman aged 35 to 49 in good health. Some clones in this sample may be carry-over from other donors' samples.

This clone appeared a few times. This rearrangement joins TRBV5-4 to TRBJ2-5, with no clear D. The CDR3 is 12 amino acids. V was clipped by 0 bases and J by 3 bases, with 3 bases between them. Germline CDR1 SGHNT, CDR2 YYREEE (reference sequence). The CDR3 region has the DNA TGTGCCAGCAGCTTGGCCGAAGAGACCCAGTACTTC. This translates into CASSLAEETQYF.

This clone was counted many times. The V gene is TRBV27, the J gene TRBJ1-2; perhaps TRBD1 as D (5 bases). V was shortened by 5 bases and J by 5 bases, with 12 bases between the two germline ends. Germline V gene sequence: CDR1 MNHEY, CDR2 SMNVEV (reference sequence). The CDR3 is made up of 13 amino acids. Written as DNA, the CDR3 is TGTGCCAGCAGTGGGCAGGGAATTTATGGCTACACCTTC. Translation: CASSGQGIYGYTF.

This sequence joins TRBV10-2 and TRBJ2-3, with 9 bases lining up with TRBD1. Per the germline V gene, CDR1 is WSHSY and CDR2 is SAAADI. V was clipped by 0 bases and J by 7 bases; unmatched bases: 5. The CDR3 is 15 residues long. DNA of the CDR3: TGCGCCAGCAGTGAGTCGAACAGGGGGCGACATACGCAGTATTTT. Its protein product is CASSESNRGRHTQYF.

This clone was seen just once. A single base is all that separates this from a far larger clone, so a read error is likely. The chain has TRBV27 and TRBJ2-6, with a possible D match to TRBD1 (5 bases). This CDR3 has 16 amino acids. Trimming took off 6 bases at V and 0 bases at J, with 12 bases between the two ends. Germline V gene data show CDR1 as MNHEY and CDR2 as SMNVEV (reference sequence). The CDR3 protein is CASSGRTSSGANVLTF. The DNA for the CDR3 is TGTGCCAGCAGCGGCCGGACAAGCTCTGGGGCCAACGTCCTGACTTTC.

The chain combines TRBV27 with TRBJ2-1, with 13 bases lining up with TRBD2. The CDR3 is 16 amino acids. Germline V CDR1 and CDR2: MNHEY, SMNVEV (reference sequence). V lost 4 bases, J lost 5 bases, and 5 bases stayed unmatched. DNA of the CDR3: TGTGCCAGCAGTTCTCTGACTAGCGGGAGGCACAATGAGCAGTTCTTC. Translating it yields CASSSLTSGRHNEQFF.

The CDR3 loop is CATSRSGTSQETQYF. As DNA, the CDR3 is TGTGCCACCAGCAGATCAGGGACTAGCCAAGAGACCCAGTACTTC. This chain links TRBV15 with TRBJ2-5; 8 bases fit TRBD2. V trimming: 2 bases; J trimming: 1 base; junction bases outside the gene matches: 3. Germline CDR1 reads LNHNV; CDR2 reads YYDKDF (reference sequence). This CDR3 is built from 15 residues.

The table lists this clone with a few counts. The chain has TRBV2 and TRBJ2-5, with 12 positions matching TRBD2. Looked up from germline, CDR1 is SNHLY and CDR2 is FYNNEI. The CDR3 sequence is 15 residues long. With 1 base clipped from V and 5 bases from J, the junction kept 2 bases outside the gene matches. The CDR3 here is CASSEVLAGGETQYF. CDR3 nucleotide sequence: TGTGCCAGCAGTGAAGTGCTAGCGGGAGGGGAGACCCAGTACTTC. Filled out from reference TRBV2 and TRBJ2-5, the complete variable domain reads EPEVTQTPSHQVTQMGQEVILRCVPISNHLYFYWYRQILGQKVEFLVSFYNNEISEKSEIFDDQFSVERPDGSNFTLKIRSTKLEDSAMYFCASSEVLAGGETQYFGPGTRLLVL.

The sample holds a few counts of this clone. V and J are TRBV5-1 and TRBJ2-5; 7 bases fit TRBD1. The CDR3 loop spans 16 amino acids. Germline lookup yields CDR1 SGHRS and CDR2 YFSETQ. Losses at the gene ends were 1 base for V and 5 bases for J; bases not matched to a gene: 11. CDR3 nucleotides: TGCGCCAGCAGCTTGTGGGTCGGCAGGGGGAAGGAGACCCAGTACTTC. Translated, it gives CASSLWVGRGKETQYF.

V is TRBV30 and J is TRBJ1-1, with 9 bases lining up with TRBD1. Germline values: CDR1 GTSNPN, CDR2 SVGIG (reference sequence). The CDR3 has 13 residues. V lost 6 bases to trimming and J lost 7 bases; unmatched junction nucleotides: 9. The chain's CDR3 is CACSRTGEGEAFF. The CDR3 DNA reads as TGTGCCTGTTCTAGGACAGGGGAAGGTGAAGCTTTCTTT.

A note on this clone: A read error is the likely source, as a far larger clone sits one nucleotide away. Other DNA sequences in the sample encode the same CDR3. This chain links TRBV28 with TRBJ1-3; tentatively, D is TRBD1 (5 bases). This CDR3 comprises 14 residues. V was shortened by 1 base and J by 7 bases, with 11 bases between the two germline ends. Germline V CDR1 and CDR2: MDHEN, SYDVKM. CDR3 region: CASSLFAGHNTIYF. As DNA, the CDR3 is TGTGCCAGCAGTTTATTCGCGGGGCACAACACCATATATTTT.